This entry lists 13 T cell receptor beta chains sequenced from one sample in a study of T cells in Graves' hyperthyroidism and ophthalmopathy. Amplification yielded TCR beta CDR3 regions, with RNA transcripts as the source. The HTBI primer set was used in a first-round RT-PCR of the TCR CDR3. TCRdb re-analysed the multiplex PCR reads in MiXCR, keeping a single row per CDR3 protein. Of about 520,000 distinct CDR3 sequences detected, about a fifth appear once; the ten largest clones hold 26%. The sequenced material came from blood. Receptor source: a man aged 18-30 years with Graves' hyperthyroidism.

The chain employs TRBV6-2 or TRBV6-3 and TRBJ2-5; D not resolved. Germline V gives CDR1 MNHEY, CDR2 SVGEGT. The CDR3 spans 15 residues. The V gene lost 0 bases and the J gene lost 7 bases, with 15 bases spanning the gap. The CDR3 DNA reads TGTGCCAGCAGTTACTCAGCGACCCCGCCAACGACCCAGTACTTC. Translated, it gives CASSYSATPPTTQYF.

This clonotype was seen ten or more times. The chain joins TRBV20-1 to TRBJ2-7; TRBD2 matches 7 bases. The germline CDR1 and CDR2 sequences are DFQATT and SNEGSKA (reference sequence). J gave up 0 bases and V 0 bases, and 8 bases lay outside the gene matches. This CDR3 spans 16 amino acids. The CDR3 here is CSARDLLRGSSYEQYF. The CDR3 coding sequence is TGCAGTGCTAGAGATCTTTTGCGGGGGAGCTCCTACGAGCAGTACTTC.

This clonotype was counted many times. The chain is built from TRBV5-6 and TRBJ2-7, with D uncertain. Germline CDR1 reads SGHDT; CDR2 reads YYEEEE. V shed 1 base and J shed 0 bases, with 8 bases lying between them. This CDR3 has 14 amino acids. For the CDR3, the DNA is TGTGCCAGCAGCTTGATTCAGAGCTCCTACGAGCAGTACTTC. Translating gives CASSLIQSSYEQYF. The variable domain in full, completed from reference TRBV5-6 and TRBJ2-7, reads DAGVTQSPTHLIKTRGQQVTLRCSPKSGHDTVSWYQQALGQGPQFIFQYYEEEERQRGNFPDRFSGHQFPNYSSELNVNALLLGDSALYLCASSLIQSSYEQYFGPGTRLTVT.

This clonotype has more than one count but fewer than ten. The chain joins TRBV5-1 to TRBJ1-3; D remains unclear. Trimming pared 6 bases from V and 7 bases from J, leaving 17 bases between. The germline gives CDR1 SGHRS, CDR2 YFSETQ. This CDR3 is built from 14 residues. The CDR3 nucleotides read TGCGCCAGCACCCGCGGCGGGGTGGGGAACACCATATATTTT. Translation: CASTRGGVGNTIYF.

The rearrangement links TRBV6-2 or TRBV6-3 to TRBJ2-5, with TRBD1 as a possible D gene (5 bases). V was clipped by 2 bases and J by 2 bases, with 15 bases between them. Germline loops: CDR1 MNHEY, CDR2 SVGEGT. This CDR3 has 16 amino acids. The CDR3 region has the DNA TGTGCCAGCAGTTACGGGCAGGGCGGTTTGCAAGAGACCCAGTACTTC. This gives the protein CASSYGQGGLQETQYF.

Comments on this clonotype: Without the conserved terminal phenylalanine or tryptophan, this CDR3 likely stems from a read error. This sequence joins TRBV7-8 and TRBJ2-5; 10 positions match TRBD2. V shed 8 bases, J shed 4 bases, and the junction held 7 bases outside the gene matches. This CDR3 has 14 amino acids. Per the germline V gene, CDR1 is SGHVS and CDR2 is FQNEAQ. The CDR3 loop is CASFPSGGLETQYS. As DNA, the CDR3 is TGTGCCAGCTTCCCTAGCGGGGGCTTAGAGACCCAGTACTCC.

This clonotype was picked up many times. V and J are TRBV27 and TRBJ2-5; D is unresolved. V was pared by 8 bases and J by 1 base, with 5 bases between. This CDR3 contains 11 residues. Germline V gives CDR1 MNHEY, CDR2 SMNVEV (reference sequence). The CDR3 DNA sequence: TGTGCCAGCTTTGTCCAAGAGACCCAGTACTTC. It is translated as CASFVQETQYF.

The chain uses TRBV28 and TRBJ1-5; 9 nucleotides align to TRBD1. The ends lost 4 bases at V and 11 bases at J; junction bases unmatched: 9. Germline lookup yields CDR1 MDHEN and CDR2 SYDVKM. This CDR3 region has 14 residues. The CDR3 region is CASSSHDRGGAQHF. The CDR3 bases are TGTGCCAGCAGTTCCCACGACAGGGGGGGAGCCCAGCATTTT.

This clonotype came up many times. V gene TRBV28 combines with J gene TRBJ1-5, with TRBD1 matching 10 bases. This CDR3 comprises 18 residues. In germline, CDR1 is MDHEN, CDR2 SYDVKM. Unmatched junction bases numbered 11, after V lost 6 bases and J lost 0 bases. The CDR3 DNA sequence: TGTGCCAGCAGGGGACTGACAGGGGGCCTATATAGCAATCAGCCCCAGCATTTT. Translated, it gives CASRGLTGGLYSNQPQHF.

In its sample, this clonotype was seen many times. V is TRBV4-1 and J is TRBJ1-1, with TRBD1 matching 7 bases. The CDR3 has 17 amino acids. Germline lookup yields CDR1 MGHRA and CDR2 YSYEKL. The J segment lost 3 bases and the V segment lost 3 bases, leaving 13 bases of the junction unmatched. The DNA for the CDR3 is TGCGCCAGCAGCCAGGCCACCTTAGGGACAGAGCACACTGAAGCTTTCTTT. Translated: CASSQATLGTEHTEAFF.

The chain carries TRBV28 and TRBJ2-5, with D possibly TRBD2 on 5 matching bases. Deletions cut 3 bases from V and 7 bases from J, with 15 bases between. Looked up from germline, CDR1 is MDHEN and CDR2 is SYDVKM. There are 14 residues in the CDR3. The CDR3 DNA reads TGTGCCAGCAGTTTGTGGGTCGGAGGATCGACCCAGTACTTC. Translation: CASSLWVGGSTQYF.

In this sample, this clonotype turned up many times. V and J are TRBV6-5 and TRBJ2-7; D gene uncertain. Germline assignment: CDR1 MNHEY and CDR2 SVGAGI. The CDR3 consists of 13 residues. Deletions cut 8 bases from V and 0 bases from J, with 11 bases between. CDR3 sequence reads: CASRSGSSYEQYF. The CDR3 bases are TGTGCCAGCCGTTCCGGATCCTCCTACGAGCAGTACTTC.

The CDR3 region is CASSRIRGRRPEQYF. For the CDR3, the DNA is TGTGCCAGCAGCCGAATACGGGGCCGAAGGCCCGAGCAGTACTTC. This chain connects TRBV11-2 to TRBJ2-7, with D perhaps given as TRBD1 or TRBD2 (5 bases each). Trimming removed 5 bases at V and 6 bases at J, with 20 bases between. Germline V gene lookup returns CDR1 SGHAT and CDR2 FQNNGV. The CDR3 totals 15 residues.